The 30 T cell receptor beta chains given below trace back to one sample, sequenced in a study of tumor-infiltrating lymphocytes in primary liver carcinoma. A primer matching the constant region was used to make TCR beta cDNA from approximately 520 ng of total RNA. Modified slightly, ARM-PCR produced TCR beta libraries over three nested multiplex PCR rounds. Both of the initial two PCR rounds ran for nine to ten cycles and employed TRBV1-TRBV30 forward primers alongside a C-beta reverse primer. TCRdb processed the multiplex PCR reads anew with MiXCR; each CDR3 protein has one entry. The repertoire has about 200,000 distinct CDR3 sequences, approximately 80% of them found once; the top ten carry around 18%. Starting material for RNA and DNA co-extraction consisted of roughly 20-34 mg of unsorted bulk tissue. The specimen sequenced was tumor tissue from primary liver carcinoma. All receptors come from a man aged 40-50 years with primary liver carcinoma and hepatitis B virus infection.

Notes on this clonotype: The CDR3 does not end in the conserved phenylalanine or tryptophan, so this is likely a read error. The limits of the CDR3 on the DNA are not certain, so only TCRdb's listed CDR3 is given. The V gene is TRBV11-3, the J gene TRBJ2-1. Germline CDR1 reads SGHNT; CDR2 reads YENEEA. The CDR3 numbers 14 amino acids, ends counted. CDR3 amino acids: CTSSLGVSNNEQFA.

On this clonotype itself: At one boundary the junction diverges from the germline segment, which might be a read error. This chain uses TRBV6-5 with TRBJ2-7; 13 positions match TRBD2. The CDR3 loop spans 14 amino acids. CDR1 and CDR2 from the germline V gene are MNHEY and SVGAGI. In DNA, the CDR3 is TGTGCCAACATGAGACTAGCGGGAGGTGGCGAGCAGTATTTC. Translated: CANMRLAGGGEQYF.

Of note for this clonotype: A much larger clone differs from this one at a single base, so this may be a read error. The rearrangement uses TRBV28 and TRBJ2-7; D may be TRBD1 (5 bases). Trimming took off 6 bases at V and 9 bases at J, with 21 bases between the two ends. CDR3 length equals 14 residues. Germline V CDR1 and CDR2: MDHEN, SYDVKM. DNA of the CDR3: TGTGCCAGCAGCTTAGCCAGGACAATTCGGTGGCAGTACTTC. Translated: CASSLARTIRWQYF.

About this clonotype: A much larger clone differs from this one at a single base, so this may be a read error. The chain links TRBV5-1 to TRBJ2-5, with TRBD2 matching 11 bases. With V trimmed by 3 bases and J by 6 bases, 7 bases remained unmatched. The germline gives CDR1 SGHRS, CDR2 YFSETQ. The CDR3 extends over 15 amino acids. The CDR3 coding sequence is TGCGCCAGCAGCTCGATAGCGGGAGGGGACCAGACCCAGTACTTC. Protein product: CASSSIAGGDQTQYF.

V is TRBV28 and J is TRBJ2-1, with 10 nucleotides matching TRBD2. The CDR3 runs to 20 residues. The J segment lost 11 bases and the V segment lost 6 bases, leaving 28 bases of the junction unmatched. Germline V CDR1 and CDR2: MDHEN, SYDVKM. The CDR3 is CASSRVGGLARDKRLYKQFF. The DNA for the CDR3 is TGTGCCAGCAGCCGGGTCGGGGGACTAGCGAGAGATAAAAGGTTATATAAGCAGTTCTTC.

On this clonotype: It is likely a read error, because the conserved phenylalanine at the end of the CDR3 is missing. The DNA is omitted, as the CDR3 cannot be located on it reliably, and the CDR3 follows TCRdb's listing. The chain links TRBV5-1 to TRBJ2-1; TRBD1, as called in the table, went unchecked against the DNA. The CDR3 comprises 14 residues, both ends counted. The V gene's germline CDR1 is SGHRS and CDR2 YFSETQ. CDR3 protein: CASSLTGGYNEQFL.

Details on this clonotype: Germline and junction disagree at one end, which may indicate a read error. The chain employs TRBV5-6 and TRBJ2-7, with D perhaps matching TRBD2 (6 bases). The germline V gene has CDR1 SGHDT and CDR2 YYEEEE. The CDR3 spans 14 residues. The CDR3 here is CASSSGAGSYELYF. In DNA form, the CDR3 reads TGTGCCAGCAGCTCGGGAGCAGGTTCCTACGAGCTGTACTTC.

A note on this clonotype: At one of its ends the junction is not consistent with the germline gene, which may arise from a read error. The chain carries TRBV11-2 and TRBJ2-5; TRBD2 matches 8 bases. The germline CDR1 and CDR2 sequences are SGHAT and FQNNGV. CDR3 length: 14 residues. The CDR3 DNA follows: TGTACCAGCAGCTTCAGCGGGGGACGAGAGATCCAGTACTTC. It codes for CTSSFSGGREIQYF.

On this clonotype: A clone one base away is much larger, so this may be a read error. The chain links TRBV28 to TRBJ2-7; D not resolved. Germline CDR1 MDHEN, CDR2 SYDVKM. The V gene lost 10 bases and the J gene lost 6 bases, with 10 bases spanning the gap. This CDR3 spans 10 amino acids. The DNA of the CDR3 is TGTGCCACCGTTGAGTGCGAGCAGTACTTC. Protein product: CATVECEQYF.

This clonotype was recorded at least ten times. The genes are TRBV30 and TRBJ2-4; TRBD2 aligns across 7 bases. Germline V lookup: CDR1 GTSNPN, CDR2 SVGIG (reference sequence). This CDR3 is built from 15 residues. Trimming removed 2 bases from V and 2 bases from J; junction bases left unmatched: 6. In nucleotides, the CDR3 is TGTGCCTGGAGTAACCGGGGGGTAACCAAAAACATTCAGTACTTC. It codes for CAWSNRGVTKNIQYF.

Points on this clonotype: The junction departs from the called germline gene at one end, perhaps through a read error. The chain links TRBV10-3 to TRBJ2-1; TRBD2 is a possible D gene (5 bases). The length of the CDR3 is 14 residues. CDR1 is ENHRY, CDR2 SYGVKD, per germline. The CDR3 protein is CAISEGGFYDEQFF. The CDR3 DNA sequence: TGTGCCATCAGTGAGGGAGGTTTCTACGATGAGCAGTTCTTC.

Comment on this clonotype: This is likely a read error, given that the CDR3 carries no conserved phenylalanine or tryptophan at its end. The limits of the CDR3 on the DNA are not certain, so only TCRdb's listed CDR3 is given. This chain uses TRBV29-1 with TRBJ2-5; TRBD1, the D gene given by the table, was not confirmed from the DNA. From its first to its last residue, the CDR3 has 15 amino acids. Germline CDR1 reads SQVTM; CDR2 reads ANQGSEA. CDR3 residues: CSVEEDRGRAETQYI.

Comment on this clonotype: The junction departs from germline at one end; a sequencing error may be responsible. This chain uses TRBV19 with TRBJ1-1; D unclear. The germline V gene encodes CDR1 LNHDA and CDR2 SQIVND (reference sequence). This CDR3 is built from 15 residues. In nucleotides, the CDR3 is TGTGCCAGTAGTATAGTAGCGGAAATGAACACTGAACCTTTCTTT. Protein: CASSIVAEMNTEPFF.

On this clonotype: The conserved closing phenylalanine or tryptophan is absent in this CDR3, likely reflecting a read error. V gene TRBV11-3 combines with J gene TRBJ2-1; no clear D gene. Germline V CDR1 and CDR2: SGHNT, YENEEA. This CDR3 is 14 amino acids long. The CDR3 sequence is CASSLGVTNNEQFL. The CDR3 nucleotides read TGTGCCAGCAGTTTAGGCGTCACGAATAATGAGCAGTTCCTC.

With regard to this clonotype: One junction end does not reproduce the germline sequence, and a read error may be involved. This chain uses TRBV6-5 with TRBJ2-2; 14 nucleotides agree with TRBD2. Germline V CDR1 and CDR2: MNHEY, SVGAGI. CDR3 length: 18 residues. CDR3 protein: CASRSILGTSGSGRVLLF. Here the CDR3 DNA reads TGTGCCAGCAGATCGATCCTCGGGACTAGCGGGAGTGGTAGGGTGCTGTTATTT.

Points on this clonotype: The junction does not match germline at one end; this may be a read error. The CDR3 spells CASSTGGSTGAFF. Here the CDR3 DNA reads TGTGCCAGCAGCACAGGTGGGTCTACTGGAGCTTTCTTT. The V and J genes are TRBV6-6 and TRBJ1-1; weak D call: TRBD1 (5 bases). Germline V lookup: CDR1 MNHNY, CDR2 SVGAGI (reference sequence). CDR3 size: 13 residues.

This clonotype has a single count. Since the CDR3 does not end with the conserved phenylalanine or tryptophan, this likely comes from a read error. The chain recombines TRBV10-3 with TRBJ2-7; tentative D call: TRBD1 (5 bases). V lost 5 bases to trimming and J lost 1 base, with 15 bases between them. Germline values: CDR1 ENHRY, CDR2 SYGVKD. The CDR3 is 15 amino acids. CDR3 protein: CAISLSRQTSYEQYY. The CDR3 region has the DNA TGTGCCATCAGTTTGTCGCGACAGACTTCCTACGAGCAGTACTAC.

With regard to this clonotype: A read error may produce the germline difference seen at one junction end. The V and J genes are TRBV14 and TRBJ2-1; D is undetermined. The germline CDR1 and CDR2 sequences are SGHDN and FVKESK. The length of the CDR3 is 12 residues. The CDR3 is CASSLRVSRPFF. The CDR3 DNA follows: TGTGCCAGTAGCCTTAGAGTTTCCCGGCCGTTCTTC.

About this clonotype itself: One end of the junction varies from germline; a read error may be responsible. In nucleotides, the CDR3 is TGTACCAGCAGCTTAGATCATGGGCCAGATACGCAGAATTTT. It yields the protein CTSSLDHGPDTQNF. V usage is TRBV11-2 and J usage is TRBJ2-3; D is undetermined. The CDR3 sequence is 14 residues long. Germline values: CDR1 SGHAT, CDR2 FQNNGV.

As regards this clonotype: One base away lies a much larger clone, so this may be a sequencing read error. V usage is TRBV6-4 and J usage is TRBJ1-1; no firm D call. The length of the CDR3 is 13 residues. CDR1 and CDR2 from the germline V gene are MRHNA and SNTAGT. DNA for the CDR3: TGTGCCAGCAGTGACTCAGGGAACACTGAAGCTTCCTTT. Translation: CASSDSGNTEASF.

With regard to this clonotype: One end of the junction is discordant with germline, which a read error may explain. The chain has TRBV29-1 and TRBJ2-6; 14 positions match TRBD2. Germline V gene data show CDR1 as SQVTM and CDR2 as ANQGSEA. This CDR3 spans 18 amino acids. CDR3 amino acids: CSVGGTSGSLSGANVPNF. CDR3 DNA: TGCAGCGTTGGAGGGACTAGCGGGAGCCTCTCTGGGGCCAACGTCCCGAATTTC.

Worth noting for this clonotype: The conserved final phenylalanine or tryptophan is absent from the CDR3, which likely points to a read error. This chain uses TRBV11-1 with TRBJ2-7; tentative D call: TRBD2 (5 bases). The CDR3 is made up of 15 amino acids. V was pared by 2 bases and J by 8 bases, with 19 bases between. CDR1 and CDR2 from the germline V gene are SGHAT and FQDESV (reference sequence). CDR3 sequence: CASSLTGLGEYKQYY. The DNA of the CDR3 is TGTGCCAGCAGCTTAACGGGATTGGGAGAATACAAGCAGTACTAC.

Notes on this clonotype: Likely a read error: the CDR3 ends without its conserved phenylalanine or tryptophan. The CDR3 DNA reads TGTGCCAGCAGCTTAGCGGGAGGAAGCACAGATGTGCAGTATTAT. Its translation is CASSLAGGSTDVQYY. The V gene is TRBV11-1, the J gene TRBJ2-3; tentative D call: TRBD2 (6 bases). The length of the CDR3 is 15 residues. Germline V lookup: CDR1 SGHAT, CDR2 FQDESV (reference sequence). V lost 0 bases to trimming and J lost 11 bases, with 18 bases between them.

Concerning this clonotype: The junction and the germline gene differ at one end; a read error may be behind it. The gene calls are TRBV29-1 and TRBJ2-5; D ambiguous. The CDR3 is made up of 12 amino acids. Germline CDR1 and CDR2: SQVTM and ANQGSEA. CDR3 in DNA: TGCAGCGTTACACTGGGCATGGAGACACAGTACTTC. The encoded protein is CSVTLGMETQYF. The full variable domain, rest sourced from reference TRBV29-1 and TRBJ2-5, is SAVISQKPSRDICQRGTSLTIQCQVDSQVTMMFWYRQQPGQSLTLIATANQGSEATYESGFVIDKFPISRPNLTFSTLTVSNMSPEDSSIYLCSVTLGMETQYFGPGTRLLVL.

About this clonotype: A much larger clone lies a single base off, so this may be a read error. This chain links TRBV2 with TRBJ2-2; D is possibly TRBD2 (6 bases). The CDR3 is 15 residues long. CDR1 SNHLY and CDR2 FYNNEI come from the germline V gene. The CDR3 sequence is CTSSEKGTGLSELFF. The CDR3 nucleotides are TGTACCAGCAGTGAAAAGGGGACGGGACTTTCGGAGCTGTTTTTT.

This chain links TRBV10-3 with TRBJ1-3; tentatively, D is TRBD1 (6 bases). The CDR3 contains 15 residues. Germline loops: CDR1 ENHRY, CDR2 SYGVKD. DNA for the CDR3: TGTGTCATAAGTGAGTTTGGACAGTCGGGGGACACCATATATTTT. Its protein is CVISEFGQSGDTIYF.

V is TRBV28 and J is TRBJ1-4, with 7 nucleotides matching TRBD1. This CDR3 spans 17 amino acids. The ends lost 7 bases at V and 0 bases at J; junction bases unmatched: 11. Germline loops: CDR1 MDHEN, CDR2 SYDVKM. The CDR3 is CASNFGDRFPTNEKLFF. The CDR3 DNA reads TGTGCCAGCAATTTTGGGGACAGATTTCCAACTAATGAAAAACTGTTTTTT.

The J gene is TRBJ1-6, the V gene TRBV11-2; D not certain. Germline CDR1 is SGHAT and CDR2 is FQNNGV. The CDR3 consists of 12 residues. Trimming removed 8 bases from V and 14 bases from J, with 16 bases in between. The DNA of the CDR3 is TGTGCCAGCGGCCACGAAGGCCCATCCCTCCACTTT. It translates to CASGHEGPSLHF.

A note on this clonotype: The final CDR3 position lacks the conserved phenylalanine or tryptophan, pointing to a likely read error. V and J are TRBV12-3 or TRBV12-4 and TRBJ1-5; perhaps TRBD1 as D (5 bases). This CDR3 is 15 amino acids long. This chain's CDR3 is CANSRQLDSNQAQHL. CDR3 coding DNA: TGTGCCAACAGTAGACAGCTAGATAGCAATCAGGCCCAGCATCTT.

On this clonotype itself: The junction and the germline gene differ at one end; a read error may be behind it. V usage is TRBV6-1 and J usage is TRBJ2-1; no clear D gene. The CDR3 loop spans 16 amino acids. Germline V gene lookup returns CDR1 MNHNS and CDR2 SASEGT. The CDR3 loop is CVSTRRPGLTYNEQFF. CDR3 nucleotide sequence: TGTGTCAGCACCCGTAGGCCCGGGCTTACCTACAACGAGCAGTTCTTC.